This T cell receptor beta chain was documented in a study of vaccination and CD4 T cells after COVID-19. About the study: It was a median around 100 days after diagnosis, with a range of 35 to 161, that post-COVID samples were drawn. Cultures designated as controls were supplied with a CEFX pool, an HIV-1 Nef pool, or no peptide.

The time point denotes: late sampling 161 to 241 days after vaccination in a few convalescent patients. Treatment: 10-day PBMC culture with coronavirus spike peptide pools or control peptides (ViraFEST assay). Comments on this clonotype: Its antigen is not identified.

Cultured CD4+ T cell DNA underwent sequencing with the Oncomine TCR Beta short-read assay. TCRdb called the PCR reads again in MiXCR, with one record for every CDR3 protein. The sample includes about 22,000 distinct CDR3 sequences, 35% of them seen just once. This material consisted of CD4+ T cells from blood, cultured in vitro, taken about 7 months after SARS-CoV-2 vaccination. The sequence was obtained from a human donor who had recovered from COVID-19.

The CDR3 DNA reads TGTGCCAGCAGCTTAGCGCAGTGGAGTACGCAGTATTTT. It codes for CASSLAQWSTQYF. The V call is TRBV7-9, the J call TRBJ2-3; D is unresolved. CDR3 length equals 13 residues. Germline CDR1 reads SEHNR; CDR2 reads FQNEAQ (reference sequence). Deletions cut 0 bases from V and 8 bases from J, with 9 bases between. Looking up the rest from reference TRBV7-9 and TRBJ2-3 gives the full variable domain: DTGVSQNPRHKITKRGQNVTFRCDPISEHNRLYWYRQTLGQGPEFLTYFQNEAQLEKSRLLSDRFSAERPKGSFSTLEIQRTEQGDSAMYLCASSLAQWSTQYFGPGTRLTVL.